This T cell receptor (beta chain) was observed in a study of blood T cell repertoires in COVID-19. The CDR3 is 16 amino acids. Germline V lookup: CDR1 MNHNS, CDR2 SASEGT. The V and J ends lost 2 bases and 3 bases respectively, with 13 bases between them. This clone has a handful of counts. Clones were read by immunoSEQ multiplex PCR, and TCRdb kept only the in-frame ones, dropping some. The data contain a few hundred thousand clones, around 85% of them seen just once; the ten biggest clones take up around 19%. The sequenced sample consisted of PBMCs or T cells enriched from blood (not recorded which). This TCR was recovered from a man in his forties who had recovered from COVID-19. The rearrangement uses TRBV6-1 and TRBJ2-2; the D is unclear. Here the CDR3 reads CASSEILTLHTGELFF. The CDR3 nucleotides read TGTGCCAGCAGTGAAATCCTAACTCTCCACACCGGGGAGCTGTTTTTT.